This entry features one T cell receptor beta chain sequence. Per the germline V gene, CDR1 is MNHEY and CDR2 is SVGAGI. There are 11 residues in the CDR3. V was clipped by 6 bases and J by 9 bases; unmatched bases: 3. While infection was still active, Seattle patients were enrolled and then followed longitudinally. This specimen comes from a study of blood T cell repertoires in COVID-19. Study at large: The samples span acute and convalescent COVID-19 from the United States, Italy and Spain.

Data came from immunoSEQ multiplex PCR; TCRdb stores just in-frame clones and leaves some out. The sample carries about 500,000 clones, 89% recorded once. Sequenced input: peripheral blood. V usage is TRBV6-5 and J usage is TRBJ2-5; 8 bases are a match to TRBD2. The sequence came from a man younger than 35 with COVID-19, enrolled during active disease. CDR3 region: CASRSGGPQYF. The CDR3 DNA follows: TGTGCCAGCAGAAGCGGGGGACCCCAGTACTTC.